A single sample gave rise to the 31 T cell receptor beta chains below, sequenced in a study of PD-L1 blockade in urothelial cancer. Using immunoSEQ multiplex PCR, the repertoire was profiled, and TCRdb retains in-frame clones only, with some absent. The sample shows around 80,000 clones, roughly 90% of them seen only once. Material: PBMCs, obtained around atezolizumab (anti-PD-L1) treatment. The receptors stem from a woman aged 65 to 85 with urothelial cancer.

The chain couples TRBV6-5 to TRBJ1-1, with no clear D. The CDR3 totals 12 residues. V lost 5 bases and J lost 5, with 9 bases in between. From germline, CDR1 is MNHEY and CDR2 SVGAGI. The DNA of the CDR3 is TGTGCCAGCAGTAGGAGCGGGACTGAAGCTTTCTTT. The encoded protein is CASSRSGTEAFF.

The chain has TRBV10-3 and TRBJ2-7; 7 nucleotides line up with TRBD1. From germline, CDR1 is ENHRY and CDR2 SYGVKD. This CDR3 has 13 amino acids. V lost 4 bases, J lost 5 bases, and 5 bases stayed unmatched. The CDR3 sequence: CAISGATGDEQYF. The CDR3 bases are TGTGCCATCAGTGGGGCCACAGGGGACGAGCAGTACTTC.

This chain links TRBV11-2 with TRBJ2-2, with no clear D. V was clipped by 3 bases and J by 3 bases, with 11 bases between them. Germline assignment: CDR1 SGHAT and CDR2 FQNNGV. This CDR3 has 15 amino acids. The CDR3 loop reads CASSFVRSDTGELFF. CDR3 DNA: TGTGCCAGCAGCTTTGTACGGTCCGACACCGGGGAGCTGTTTTTT. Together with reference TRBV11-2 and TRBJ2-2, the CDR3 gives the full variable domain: EAGVAQSPRYKIIEKRQSVAFWCNPISGHATLYWYQQILGQGPKLLIQFQNNGVVDDSQLPKDRFSAERLKGVDSTLKIQPAKLEDSAVYLCASSFVRSDTGELFFGEGSRLTVL.

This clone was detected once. This CDR3 reads CASSGHTNGLSRAFF. In DNA, the CDR3 is TGTGCCAGCAGCGGCCACACTAACGGGTTATCAAGGGCTTTCTTT. The chain links TRBV2 to TRBJ1-1; no clear D gene. Per germline, CDR1 SNHLY and CDR2 FYNNEI. CDR3 length: 15 residues. Trimming stripped 6 bases from V and 11 bases from J, with 25 bases between.

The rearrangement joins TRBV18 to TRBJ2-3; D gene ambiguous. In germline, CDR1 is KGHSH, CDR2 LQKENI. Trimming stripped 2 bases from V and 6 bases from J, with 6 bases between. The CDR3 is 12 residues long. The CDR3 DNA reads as TGTGCCAGCTCACCATCCAGGGATACGCAGTATTTT. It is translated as CASSPSRDTQYF.

The CDR3 nucleotides are TGTGCCAGTAGTAGCGCAGGGCACTACGAGCAGTACTTC. It yields the protein CASSSAGHYEQYF. This chain connects TRBV19 to TRBJ2-7; a possible D gene is TRBD1 (5 bases). The CDR3 consists of 13 residues. Trimming removed 4 bases at V and 3 bases at J, with 10 bases between. Germline V CDR1 and CDR2: LNHDA, SQIVND (reference sequence).

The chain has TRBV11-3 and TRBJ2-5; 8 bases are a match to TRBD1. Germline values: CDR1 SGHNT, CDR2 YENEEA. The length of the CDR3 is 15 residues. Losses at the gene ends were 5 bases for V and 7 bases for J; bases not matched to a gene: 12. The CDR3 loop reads CASSRAGTGDGTQYF. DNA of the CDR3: TGTGCCAGCAGCCGAGCCGGGACAGGTGATGGGACCCAGTACTTC.

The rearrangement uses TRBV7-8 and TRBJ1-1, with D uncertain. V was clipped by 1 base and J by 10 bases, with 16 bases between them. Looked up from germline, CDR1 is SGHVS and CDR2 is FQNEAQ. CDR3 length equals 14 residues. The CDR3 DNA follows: TGTGCCAGCAGCTTAGACGTTGGGCATTTGCGAGCTTTCTTT. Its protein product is CASSLDVGHLRAFF.

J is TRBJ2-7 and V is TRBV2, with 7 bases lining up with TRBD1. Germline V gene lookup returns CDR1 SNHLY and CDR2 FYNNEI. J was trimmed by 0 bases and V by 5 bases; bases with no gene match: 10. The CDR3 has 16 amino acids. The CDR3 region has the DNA TGTGCCAGCAGTCCCCGGACAGGTACAATCTCCTACGAGCAGTACTTC. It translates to CASSPRTGTISYEQYF.

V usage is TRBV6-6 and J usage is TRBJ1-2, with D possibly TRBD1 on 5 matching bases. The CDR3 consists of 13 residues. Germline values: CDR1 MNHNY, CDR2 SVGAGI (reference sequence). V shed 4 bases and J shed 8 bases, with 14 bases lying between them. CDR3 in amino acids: CASSSPGFGGYTF. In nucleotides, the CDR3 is TGTGCCAGCAGTTCCCCAGGGTTCGGAGGCTACACCTTC.

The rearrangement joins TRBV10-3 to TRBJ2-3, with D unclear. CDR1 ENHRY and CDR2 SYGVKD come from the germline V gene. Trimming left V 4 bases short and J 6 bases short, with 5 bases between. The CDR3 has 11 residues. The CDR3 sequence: CAISAGDTQYF. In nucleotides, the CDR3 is TGTGCCATCAGTGCGGGTGATACGCAGTATTTT.

In DNA, the CDR3 is TGTGCCAGCAGTAGGAGCACAGGGGAGTACGAGCAGTACTTC. Translation: CASSRSTGEYEQYF. The chain joins TRBV6-6 to TRBJ2-7; 7 bases align to TRBD1. The J segment lost 4 bases and the V segment lost 5 bases, leaving 8 bases of the junction unmatched. The CDR3 spans 14 residues. CDR1 is MNHNY and CDR2 is SVGAGI in the germline V gene (reference sequence).

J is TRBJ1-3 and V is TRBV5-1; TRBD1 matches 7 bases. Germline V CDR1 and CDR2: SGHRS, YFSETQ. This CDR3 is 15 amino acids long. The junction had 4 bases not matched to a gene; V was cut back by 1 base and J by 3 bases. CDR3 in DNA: TGCGCCAGCAGCTTGACGGGACAGATTGGAAACACCATATATTTT. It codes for CASSLTGQIGNTIYF.

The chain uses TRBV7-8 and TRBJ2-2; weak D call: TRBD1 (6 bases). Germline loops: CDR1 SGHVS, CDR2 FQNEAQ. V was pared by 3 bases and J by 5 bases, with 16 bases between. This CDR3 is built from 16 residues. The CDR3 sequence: CASSFDTGSGTGELFF. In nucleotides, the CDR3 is TGTGCCAGCAGCTTCGATACAGGGAGCGGAACCGGGGAGCTGTTTTTT.

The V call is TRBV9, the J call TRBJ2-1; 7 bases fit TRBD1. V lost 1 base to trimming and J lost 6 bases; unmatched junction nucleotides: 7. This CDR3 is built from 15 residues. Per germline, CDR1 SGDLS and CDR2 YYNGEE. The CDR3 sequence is CASSVFRGLGNEQFF. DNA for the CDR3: TGTGCCAGCAGCGTATTCAGGGGGTTAGGCAATGAGCAGTTCTTC.

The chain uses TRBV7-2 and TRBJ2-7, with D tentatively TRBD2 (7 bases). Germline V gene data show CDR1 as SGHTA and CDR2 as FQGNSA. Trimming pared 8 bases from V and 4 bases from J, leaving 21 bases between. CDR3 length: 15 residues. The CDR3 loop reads CASYPVGGAGYEQYF. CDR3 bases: TGTGCCAGCTATCCTGTGGGGGGGGCTGGTTACGAGCAGTACTTC.

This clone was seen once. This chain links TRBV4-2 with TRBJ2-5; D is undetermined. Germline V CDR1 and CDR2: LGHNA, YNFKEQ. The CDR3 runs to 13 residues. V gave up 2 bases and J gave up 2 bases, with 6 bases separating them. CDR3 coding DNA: TGTGCCAGCAGCCAATCACAACAAGAGACCCAGTACTTC. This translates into CASSQSQQETQYF.

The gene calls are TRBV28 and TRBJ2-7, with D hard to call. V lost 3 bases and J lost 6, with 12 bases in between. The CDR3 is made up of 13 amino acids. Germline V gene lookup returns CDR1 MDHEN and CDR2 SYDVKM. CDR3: CASSFADLSEQYF. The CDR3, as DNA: TGTGCCAGCAGTTTTGCTGACTTGTCCGAGCAGTACTTC.

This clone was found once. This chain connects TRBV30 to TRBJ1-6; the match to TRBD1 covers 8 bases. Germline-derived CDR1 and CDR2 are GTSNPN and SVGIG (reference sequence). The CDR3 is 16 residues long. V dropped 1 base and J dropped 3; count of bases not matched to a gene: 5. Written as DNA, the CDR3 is TGTGCCTGGAGTGGTCACAGGGGGATCTATAATTCACCCCTCCACTTT. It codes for CAWSGHRGIYNSPLHF.

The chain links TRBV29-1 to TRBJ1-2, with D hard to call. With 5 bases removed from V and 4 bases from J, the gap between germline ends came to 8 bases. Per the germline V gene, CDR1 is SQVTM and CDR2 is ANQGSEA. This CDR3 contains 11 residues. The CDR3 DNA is TGCAGCGTTCAGTTAAGCTATGGCTACACCTTC. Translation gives CSVQLSYGYTF. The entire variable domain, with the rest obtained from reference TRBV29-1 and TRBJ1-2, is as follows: SAVISQKPSRDICQRGTSLTIQCQVDSQVTMMFWYRQQPGQSLTLIATANQGSEATYESGFVIDKFPISRPNLTFSTLTVSNMSPEDSSIYLCSVQLSYGYTFGSGTRLTVV.

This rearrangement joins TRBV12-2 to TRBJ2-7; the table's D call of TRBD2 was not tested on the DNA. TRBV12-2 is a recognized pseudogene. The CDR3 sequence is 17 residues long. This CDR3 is CASRLAGLAGGAYEQYF. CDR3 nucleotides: TGTGCAAGTCGCTTAGCGGGCCTAGCGGGGGGAGCCTACGAGCAGTACTTC.

CDR3 nucleotide sequence: TGTGCCAGCAGTTACCGGGGGGACACTGAAGCTTTCTTT. Translating gives CASSYRGDTEAFF. The chain uses TRBV6-5 and TRBJ1-1; perhaps TRBD1 as D (5 bases). CDR1 and CDR2 from the germline V gene are MNHEY and SVGAGI. The CDR3 has 13 amino acids. V shed 2 bases and J shed 3 bases, with 7 bases lying between them.

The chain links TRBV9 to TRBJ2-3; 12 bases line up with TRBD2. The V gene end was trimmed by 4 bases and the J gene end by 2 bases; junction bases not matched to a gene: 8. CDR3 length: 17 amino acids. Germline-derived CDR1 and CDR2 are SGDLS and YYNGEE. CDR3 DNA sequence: TGTGCCAGCAGCCCACGATCTAGCGGGGGGGCCACAGATACGCAGTATTTT. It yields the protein CASSPRSSGGATDTQYF. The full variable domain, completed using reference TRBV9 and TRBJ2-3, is DSGVTQTPKHLITATGQRVTLRCSPRSGDLSVYWYQQSLDQGLQFLIQYYNGEERAKGNILERFSAQQFPDLHSELNLSSLELGDSALYFCASSPRSSGGATDTQYFGPGTRLTVL.

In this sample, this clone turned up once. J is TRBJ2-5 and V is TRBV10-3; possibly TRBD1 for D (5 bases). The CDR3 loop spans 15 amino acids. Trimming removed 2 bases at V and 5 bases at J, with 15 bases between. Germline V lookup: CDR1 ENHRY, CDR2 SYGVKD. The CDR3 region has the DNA TGTGCCATCAGTGAGAATAAGGGGATGGGGGAGACCCAGTACTTC. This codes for CAISENKGMGETQYF.

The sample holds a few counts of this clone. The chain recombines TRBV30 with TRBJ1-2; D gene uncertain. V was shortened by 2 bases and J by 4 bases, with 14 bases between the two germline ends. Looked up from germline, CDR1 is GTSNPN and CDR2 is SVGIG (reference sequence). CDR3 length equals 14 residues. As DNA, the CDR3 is TGTGCCTGGAGTTATTGGAGGAGCGGCTATGGCTACACCTTC. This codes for CAWSYWRSGYGYTF.

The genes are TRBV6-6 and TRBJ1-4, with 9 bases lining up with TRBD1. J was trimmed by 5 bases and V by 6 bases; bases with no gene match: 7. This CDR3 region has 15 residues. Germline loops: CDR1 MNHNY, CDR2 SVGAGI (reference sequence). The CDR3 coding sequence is TGTGCCAGCAGCTTACAGGGACAGGGAAATGAAAAACTGTTTTTT. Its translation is CASSLQGQGNEKLFF.

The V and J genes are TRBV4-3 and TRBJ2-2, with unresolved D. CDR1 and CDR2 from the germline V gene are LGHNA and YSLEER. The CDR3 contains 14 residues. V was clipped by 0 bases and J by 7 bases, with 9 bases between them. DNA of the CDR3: TGCGCCAGCAGCCAAGAGAGCGACGGCGGGGAGCTGTTTTTT. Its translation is CASSQESDGGELFF.

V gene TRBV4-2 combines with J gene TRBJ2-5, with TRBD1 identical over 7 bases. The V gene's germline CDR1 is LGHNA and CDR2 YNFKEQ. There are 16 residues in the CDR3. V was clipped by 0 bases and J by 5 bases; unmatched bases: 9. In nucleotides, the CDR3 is TGTGCCAGCAGCCAAGAATCACAGGGGTTGTGGGAGACCCAGTACTTC. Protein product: CASSQESQGLWETQYF.

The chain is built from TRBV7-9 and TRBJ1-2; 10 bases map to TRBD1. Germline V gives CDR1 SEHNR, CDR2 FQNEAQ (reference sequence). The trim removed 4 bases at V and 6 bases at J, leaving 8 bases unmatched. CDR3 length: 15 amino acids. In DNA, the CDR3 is TGTGCCAGCAGCTCGGGGGACAGGGGTACTGATGGCTACACCTTC. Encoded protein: CASSSGDRGTDGYTF.

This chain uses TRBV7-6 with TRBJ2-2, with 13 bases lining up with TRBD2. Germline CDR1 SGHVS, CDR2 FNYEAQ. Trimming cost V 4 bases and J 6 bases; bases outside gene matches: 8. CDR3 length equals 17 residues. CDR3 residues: CASSSRTSGSIPGELFF. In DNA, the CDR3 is TGTGCCAGCAGCTCGCGGACTAGCGGGAGTATCCCCGGGGAGCTGTTTTTT.

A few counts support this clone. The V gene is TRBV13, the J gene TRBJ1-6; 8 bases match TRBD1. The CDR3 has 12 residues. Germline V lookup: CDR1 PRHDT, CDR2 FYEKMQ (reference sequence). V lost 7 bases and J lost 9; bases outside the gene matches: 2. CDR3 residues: CASTGGGSPLHF. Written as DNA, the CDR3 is TGTGCCAGCACAGGGGGCGGTTCACCCCTCCACTTT.